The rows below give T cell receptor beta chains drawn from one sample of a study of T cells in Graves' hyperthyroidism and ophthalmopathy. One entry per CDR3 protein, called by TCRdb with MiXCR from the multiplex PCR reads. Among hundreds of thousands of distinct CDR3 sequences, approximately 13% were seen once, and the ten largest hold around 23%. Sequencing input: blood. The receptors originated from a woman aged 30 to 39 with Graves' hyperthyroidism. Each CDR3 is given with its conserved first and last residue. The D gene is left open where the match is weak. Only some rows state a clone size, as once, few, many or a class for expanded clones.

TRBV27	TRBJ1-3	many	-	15	TGTGCCAGCAGCCCTGGACGGAGCTCTGGAAACACCATATATTTT	CASSPGRSSGNTIYF
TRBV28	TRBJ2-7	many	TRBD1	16	TGTGCCAGCAGCCCTATCTATTCGGGACAGGGGTACGAGCAGTACTTC	CASSPIYSGQGYEQYF
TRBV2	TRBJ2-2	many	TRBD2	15	TGTGCCAGCAGTCCCCGGACTAGCGGCACCGGGGAGCTGTTTTTT	CASSPRTSGTGELFF
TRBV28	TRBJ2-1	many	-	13	TGTGCCAGCAGCTTTATCAGGGTCAATGAGCAGTTCTTC	CASSFIRVNEQFF
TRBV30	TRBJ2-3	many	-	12	TGTGCCGCAAGACTAGACACAGATACGCAGTATTTT	CAARLDTDTQYF
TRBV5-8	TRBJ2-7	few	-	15	TGTGCCAGCAGCGATCCGAGGGGCGTCACCTACGAGCAGTACTTC	CASSDPRGVTYEQYF
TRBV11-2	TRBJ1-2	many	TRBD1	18	TGTGCCAGCAGCGCATTCAAAATCGACAGGGGGCGGAACTATGGCTACACCTTC	CASSAFKIDRGRNYGYTF
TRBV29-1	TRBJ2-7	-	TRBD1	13	TGCAGCGTTGAAAGTGACAGGGCCTACGAGCAGTACTTC	CSVESDRAYEQYF
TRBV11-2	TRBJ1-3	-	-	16	TGTGCCAGCAGCTTATCTGGGGCAAGCTCTGGAAACACCATATATTTT	CASSLSGASSGNTIYF
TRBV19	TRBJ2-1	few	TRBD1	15	TGTGCCAGTAGTATTTCGACAGGGGGTCCCAATGAGCAGTTCTTC	CASSISTGGPNEQFF